Each of the 26 T cell receptor beta chains below was sequenced from the same sample in a study of blood T cell repertoires in COVID-19 (dated by TCRdb to 2018 to 2021). The library was obtained by the immunoSEQ multiplex PCR assay. TCRdb re-hosts the immuneACCESS table, in-frame sequences only. Its copies lack some clones; in the studies checked, an unresolved V gene accounts for under half of them, and the cause for the rest is not known. The sample table lists 200,000 to 300,000 clones, more than 75% of them with a count of one. The top ten constitute approximately 13% of the sample. The sequenced sample was peripheral blood. These receptors all stem from an older woman with active or convalescent COVID-19.

The CDR3 DNA is TGTGCCAGCAGTGAAGACGTGACGGGACAGCACAACCCCTACGAGCAGTACTTC. Protein: CASSEDVTGQHNPYEQYF. The rearrangement uses TRBV2 and TRBJ2-7; 7 bases agree with TRBD1. This CDR3 comprises 18 residues. Germline V gene lookup returns CDR1 SNHLY and CDR2 FYNNEI. V dropped 1 base and J dropped 2; count of bases not matched to a gene: 14.

The chain joins TRBV12-3 or TRBV12-4 to TRBJ1-2; possibly TRBD1 for D (6 bases). This CDR3 spans 13 amino acids. Between the trimmed V and J ends, which lost 2 bases and 3 bases, there was a span of 7 bases. For the CDR3, the DNA is TGTGCCAGCAGTTTATACAGGGACTATGGCTACACCTTC. It codes for CASSLYRDYGYTF.

The chain uses TRBV27 and TRBJ2-5, with D perhaps TRBD2 (7 bases). Germline-derived CDR1 and CDR2 are MNHEY and SMNVEV (reference sequence). The V and J ends lost 6 bases and 1 base respectively, with 27 bases between them. The CDR3 sequence is 19 residues long. This chain's CDR3 is CASSPRGGAQPSPQETQYF. CDR3 sequence (DNA): TGTGCCAGCAGCCCGAGGGGGGGCGCTCAACCAAGCCCCCAAGAGACCCAGTACTTC.

V gene TRBV2 combines with J gene TRBJ2-3; D is undetermined. The V end was cut by 8 bases, the J end by 1 base, with 10 bases between. The CDR3 runs 13 residues. Germline V gives CDR1 SNHLY, CDR2 FYNNEI. The CDR3 bases are TGTGCCAGCTGTTATGGGCGCACAGATACGCAGTATTTT. This sequence encodes CASCYGRTDTQYF.

The V call is TRBV7-2, the J call TRBJ1-3, with TRBD1 identical over 10 bases. With V trimmed by 5 bases and J by 0 bases, 4 bases remained unmatched. This CDR3 is 16 amino acids long. Germline V CDR1 and CDR2: SGHTA, FQGNSA. CDR3 sequence (DNA): TGTGCCAGCAGCCCCTGGGACAGGGGCTCTGGAAACACCATATATTTT. Protein product: CASSPWDRGSGNTIYF.

This sequence joins TRBV29-1 and TRBJ1-1; tentative D call: TRBD1 (6 bases). This CDR3 has 13 residues. The V end lost 3 bases, the J end lost 6 bases, and 14 bases lay between the germline ends. Germline-derived CDR1 and CDR2 are SQVTM and ANQGSEA. In DNA, the CDR3 is TGCAGCGTTGACCCGCGGGGGGCGGCTGAAGCTTTCTTT. This gives the protein CSVDPRGAAEAFF. Supplemented by reference TRBV29-1 and TRBJ1-1, the full variable domain reads SAVISQKPSRDICQRGTSLTIQCQVDSQVTMMFWYRQQPGQSLTLIATANQGSEATYESGFVIDKFPISRPNLTFSTLTVSNMSPEDSSIYLCSVDPRGAAEAFFGQGTRLTVV.

The chain employs TRBV5-6 and TRBJ1-5, with 8 bases lining up with TRBD1. Germline V gene lookup returns CDR1 SGHDT and CDR2 YYEEEE. The CDR3 is 16 residues long. V lost 0 bases to trimming and J lost 4 bases; unmatched junction nucleotides: 6. The chain's CDR3 is CASSLGQGIRNQPQHF. CDR3 sequence (DNA): TGTGCCAGCAGCTTGGGACAGGGGATTCGGAATCAGCCCCAGCATTTT.

The table lists this clone with a count of one. Other DNA sequences in this specimen translate into the identical CDR3. V and J are TRBV6-5 and TRBJ2-7; the D gene is possibly TRBD2 (5 bases). The CDR3 sequence is 13 residues long. Germline-derived CDR1 and CDR2 are MNHEY and SVGAGI. Between the trimmed V and J ends, which lost 7 bases and 0 bases, there was a span of 10 bases. CDR3 sequence: CASTRAGSYEQYF. CDR3 nucleotides: TGTGCCAGCACCCGGGCGGGCTCCTACGAGCAGTACTTC.

CDR3 DNA: TGTGCCAGCAGCCAGGGGGCTCCCCTCCACTTT. Translated, it gives CASSQGAPLHF. The chain carries TRBV3-1 (or the pseudogene TRBV3-2) and TRBJ1-6, with a tentative D call TRBD1 (6 bases). Germline V gene data show CDR1 as LGHDT and CDR2 as YNNKEL (reference sequence). CDR3 size: 11 residues. V was trimmed by 3 bases and J by 13 bases, leaving 7 bases between them.

V is TRBV29-1 and J is TRBJ2-3; D is unclear. Germline V lookup: CDR1 SQVTM, CDR2 ANQGSEA. The V end was cut by 5 bases, the J end by 6 bases, with 9 bases between. This CDR3 is 11 amino acids long. CDR3 sequence reads: CSVFGFDTQYF. CDR3 in DNA: TGCAGCGTTTTTGGCTTTGATACGCAGTATTTT.

The chain uses TRBV7-2 and TRBJ2-5; perhaps TRBD1 as D (5 bases). This CDR3 is built from 15 residues. The V end lost 5 bases, the J end lost 1 base, and 14 bases lay between the germline ends. CDR1 is SGHTA and CDR2 is FQGNSA in the germline V gene. CDR3 nucleotides: TGTGCCAGCAGCCCACCCAGACAGCTCCAAGAGACCCAGTACTTC. Its protein product is CASSPPRQLQETQYF.

The V and J genes are TRBV12-5 and TRBJ2-1, with 9 bases aligning to TRBD1. V shed 2 bases and J 2 bases; nucleotides not matched to a gene: 10. Germline V lookup: CDR1 LGHNT, CDR2 FRNRAP. CDR3 length equals 18 residues. CDR3: CASGLPSPGTGTYNEQFF. CDR3 in DNA: TGTGCTAGTGGTTTGCCATCCCCCGGGACAGGGACCTACAATGAGCAGTTCTTC.

The CDR3: CASSGQTNYGYTF. Here the CDR3 DNA reads TGTGCCAGTAGCGGACAGACCAACTATGGCTACACCTTC. The gene calls are TRBV19 and TRBJ1-2; D perhaps matches TRBD1 (6 bases). The CDR3 covers 13 residues. The ends were cut back, 6 bases at V and 2 bases at J, with 10 bases in the middle. The V gene's germline CDR1 is LNHDA and CDR2 SQIVND (reference sequence). Full variable domain (rest looked up from reference TRBV19 and TRBJ1-2): DGGITQSPKYLFRKEGQNVTLSCEQNLNHDAMYWYRQDPGQGLRLIYYSQIVNDFQKGDIAEGYSVSREKKESFPLTVTSAQKNPTAFYLCASSGQTNYGYTFGSGTRLTVV.

This chain joins TRBV4-1 and TRBJ1-2; possibly TRBD1 for D (6 bases). The CDR3 has 14 residues. Germline V CDR1 and CDR2: MGHRA, YSYEKL. V was clipped by 4 bases and J by 4 bases, with 13 bases between them. In DNA, the CDR3 is TGCGCCAGCAGCCCTAACAGGGTGGCCTATGGCTACACCTTC. Its protein is CASSPNRVAYGYTF.

Details on this clone: The sample contains more than one DNA sequence encoding this CDR3. The chain uses TRBV18 and TRBJ1-1; D remains unclear. Trimming took off 2 bases at V and 1 base at J, with 8 bases between the two ends. The CDR3 runs 14 residues. Germline V CDR1 and CDR2: KGHSH, LQKENI. This CDR3 is CASSPRQENTEAFF. The DNA for the CDR3 is TGTGCCAGCTCACCAAGGCAGGAGAACACTGAAGCTTTCTTT.

This chain connects TRBV6-5 to TRBJ2-6; no firm D call. The ends were cut back, 0 bases at V and 4 bases at J, with 10 bases in the middle. Germline CDR1 and CDR2: MNHEY and SVGAGI. This CDR3 is 16 amino acids long. The CDR3 is CASSYSVAVGANVLTF. The CDR3 DNA sequence: TGTGCCAGCAGTTACTCGGTGGCTGTGGGGGCCAACGTCCTGACTTTC.

CDR3 residues: CAWSLRLGQGLSGANVLTF. The CDR3 DNA follows: TGTGCCTGGAGTCTAAGGCTGGGACAGGGATTATCTGGGGCCAACGTCCTGACTTTC. The chain links TRBV30 to TRBJ2-6, with 9 positions matching TRBD1. V was clipped by 2 bases and J by 1 base; unmatched bases: 12. CDR3 length: 19 residues. CDR1 and CDR2 from the germline V gene are GTSNPN and SVGIG (reference sequence).

V usage is TRBV18 and J usage is TRBJ2-7; tentative D call: TRBD1 (5 bases). CDR3 length equals 14 residues. V was pared by 1 base and J by 3 bases, with 10 bases between. The germline V gene has CDR1 KGHSH and CDR2 LQKENI. The CDR3 spells CASSPQGKGYEQYF. The CDR3 DNA is TGTGCCAGCTCACCACAGGGGAAGGGCTACGAGCAGTACTTC.

The chain carries TRBV19 and TRBJ2-1, with D possibly being TRBD2 (6 bases). The V and J ends lost 3 bases and 2 bases respectively, with 11 bases between them. The CDR3 consists of 15 residues. Germline values: CDR1 LNHDA, CDR2 SQIVND (reference sequence). The CDR3, as DNA: TGTGCCAGTAGTATGGGATGGGGGGCCTACAATGAGCAGTTCTTC. It codes for CASSMGWGAYNEQFF.

The chain combines TRBV27 with TRBJ1-6, with a possible D match to TRBD1 (5 bases). Germline CDR1 and CDR2: MNHEY and SMNVEV (reference sequence). The ends were cut back, 7 bases at V and 8 bases at J, with 15 bases in the middle. There are 14 residues in the CDR3. The DNA of the CDR3 is TGTGCCAGCAATTTCGGCAGGGCGGATTCACCCCTCCACTTT. This codes for CASNFGRADSPLHF.

The genes are TRBV19 and TRBJ1-1; weak D call: TRBD1 (6 bases). This CDR3 region has 14 residues. The germline V gene encodes CDR1 LNHDA and CDR2 SQIVND (reference sequence). V shed 5 bases and J shed 1 base, with 11 bases lying between them. CDR3 DNA sequence: TGTGCCAGTAGTCCCCGCAGGGGGAACACTGAAGCTTTCTTT. This encodes CASSPRRGNTEAFF.

The V call is TRBV19, the J call TRBJ1-2, with 7 positions matching TRBD1. The CDR3 is 13 residues long. Trimming cost V 6 bases and J 4 bases; bases outside gene matches: 5. Germline V gene sequence: CDR1 LNHDA, CDR2 SQIVND (reference sequence). The CDR3 nucleotides are TGTGCCAGTAGGAAACAGGGGTTCTATGGCTACACCTTC. Translation: CASRKQGFYGYTF.

The chain combines TRBV28 with TRBJ1-5; no clear D gene. This CDR3 region has 15 residues. Germline V gene data show CDR1 as MDHEN and CDR2 as SYDVKM. Between the trimmed V and J ends, which lost 5 bases and 4 bases, there was a span of 15 bases. CDR3 loop: CASSHEGRSNQPQHF. DNA for the CDR3: TGTGCCAGCAGTCACGAGGGCAGGAGTAATCAGCCCCAGCATTTT.

The chain's CDR3 is CASSLGVSGVSYEQYF. CDR3 DNA sequence: TGTGCCAGCAGCTTAGGGGTTAGCGGGGTGTCCTACGAGCAGTACTTC. This chain joins TRBV7-9 and TRBJ2-7; the match to TRBD2 covers 8 bases. The CDR3 has 16 amino acids. In germline, CDR1 is SEHNR, CDR2 FQNEAQ (reference sequence). V lost 1 base, J lost 1 base, and 6 bases stayed unmatched.

This chain links TRBV2 with TRBJ2-1; TRBD2 matches 9 bases. This CDR3 contains 14 residues. Germline values: CDR1 SNHLY, CDR2 FYNNEI. V was pared by 11 bases and J by 7 bases, with 12 bases of the junction left unmatched. The CDR3: CAGSSYGLANEQFF. CDR3 nucleotides: TGTGCCGGCTCTAGCTACGGACTAGCGAATGAGCAGTTCTTC.

This clone was seen once. The chain combines TRBV5-1 with TRBJ1-3, with 8 bases aligning to TRBD1. Per the germline V gene, CDR1 is SGHRS and CDR2 is YFSETQ. Trimming took 6 bases from V and 1 from J; bases not matched to a gene: 6. This CDR3 spans 15 amino acids. The CDR3 loop is CASTTGVLSGNTIYF. DNA for the CDR3: TGCGCCAGCACGACAGGGGTATTATCTGGAAACACCATATATTTT.